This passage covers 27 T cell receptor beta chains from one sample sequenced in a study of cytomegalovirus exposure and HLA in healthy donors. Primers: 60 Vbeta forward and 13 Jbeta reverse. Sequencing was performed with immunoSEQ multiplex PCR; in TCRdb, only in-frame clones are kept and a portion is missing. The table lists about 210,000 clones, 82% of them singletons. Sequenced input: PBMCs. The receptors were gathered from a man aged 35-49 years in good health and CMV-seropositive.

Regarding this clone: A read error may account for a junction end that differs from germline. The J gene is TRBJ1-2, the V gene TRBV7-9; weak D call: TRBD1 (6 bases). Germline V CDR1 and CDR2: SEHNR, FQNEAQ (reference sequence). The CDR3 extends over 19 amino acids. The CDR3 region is CSSSPPPSPGVPLGYGYTF. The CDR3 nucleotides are TGTTCCAGCAGCCCTCCCCCCTCCCCAGGGGTTCCCCTAGGATATGGCTACACCTTC.

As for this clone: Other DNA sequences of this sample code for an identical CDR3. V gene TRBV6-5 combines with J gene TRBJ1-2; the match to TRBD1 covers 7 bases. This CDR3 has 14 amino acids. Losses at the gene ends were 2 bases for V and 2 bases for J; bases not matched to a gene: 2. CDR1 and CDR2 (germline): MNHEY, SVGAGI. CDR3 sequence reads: CASSYRDSNYGYTF. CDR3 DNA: TGTGCCAGCAGTTACCGGGACAGCAACTATGGCTACACCTTC.

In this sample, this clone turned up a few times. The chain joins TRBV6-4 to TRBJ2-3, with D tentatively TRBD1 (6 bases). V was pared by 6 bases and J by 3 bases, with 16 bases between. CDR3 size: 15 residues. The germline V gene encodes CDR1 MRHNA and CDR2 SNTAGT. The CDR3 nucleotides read TGTGCCAGCAGCCTACAGGGCGTTGCAACAGATACGCAGTATTTT. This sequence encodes CASSLQGVATDTQYF.

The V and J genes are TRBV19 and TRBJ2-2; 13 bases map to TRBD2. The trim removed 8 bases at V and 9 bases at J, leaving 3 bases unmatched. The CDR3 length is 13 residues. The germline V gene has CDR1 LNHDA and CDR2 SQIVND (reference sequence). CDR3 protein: CASGTSGTRELFF. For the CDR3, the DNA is TGTGCCAGTGGGACTAGCGGGACACGGGAGCTGTTTTTT.

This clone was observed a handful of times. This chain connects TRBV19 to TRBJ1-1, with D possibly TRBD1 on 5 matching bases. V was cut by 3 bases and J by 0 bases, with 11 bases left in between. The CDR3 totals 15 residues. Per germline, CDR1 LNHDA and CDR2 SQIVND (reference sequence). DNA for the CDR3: TGTGCCAGTAGTATGGGAGGGACGGTGAACACTGAAGCTTTCTTT. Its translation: CASSMGGTVNTEAFF.

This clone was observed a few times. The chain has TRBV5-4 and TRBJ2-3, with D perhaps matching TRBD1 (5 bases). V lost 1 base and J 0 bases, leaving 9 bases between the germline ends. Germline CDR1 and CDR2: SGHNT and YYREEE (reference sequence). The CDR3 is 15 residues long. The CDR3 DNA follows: TGTGCCAGCAGCTTGTTCAGGGCGAGCACAGATACGCAGTATTTT. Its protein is CASSLFRASTDTQYF.

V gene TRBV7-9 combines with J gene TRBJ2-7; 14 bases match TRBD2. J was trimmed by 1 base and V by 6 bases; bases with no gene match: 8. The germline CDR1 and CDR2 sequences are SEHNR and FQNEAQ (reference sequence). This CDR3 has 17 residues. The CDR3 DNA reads TGTGCCAGCAGACCCCCGGGGACTAGCGGGGGATCCTACGAGCAGTACGTC. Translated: CASRPPGTSGGSYEQYV.

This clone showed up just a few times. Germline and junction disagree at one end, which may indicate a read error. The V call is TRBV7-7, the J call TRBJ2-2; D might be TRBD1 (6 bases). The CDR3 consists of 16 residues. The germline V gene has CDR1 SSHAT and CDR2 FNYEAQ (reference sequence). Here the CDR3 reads CASSTRDTANTGELFF. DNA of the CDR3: TGTGCTAGCAGCACTCGGGACACCGCGAACACCGGGGAGCTGTTTTTT.

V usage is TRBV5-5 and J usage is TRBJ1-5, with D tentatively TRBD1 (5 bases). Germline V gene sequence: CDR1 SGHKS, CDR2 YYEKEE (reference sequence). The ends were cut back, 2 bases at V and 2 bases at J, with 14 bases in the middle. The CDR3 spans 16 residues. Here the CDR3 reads CASSLAGGIGNQPQHF. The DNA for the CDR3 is TGTGCCAGCAGCTTAGCTGGGGGGATTGGCAATCAGCCCCAGCATTTT.

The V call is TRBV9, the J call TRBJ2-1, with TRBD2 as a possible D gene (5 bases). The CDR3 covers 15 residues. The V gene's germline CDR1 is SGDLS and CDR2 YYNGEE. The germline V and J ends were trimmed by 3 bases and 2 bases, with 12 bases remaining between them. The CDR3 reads CASSAGLLAYNEQFF. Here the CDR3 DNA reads TGTGCCAGCAGCGCCGGACTTCTAGCCTACAATGAGCAGTTCTTC. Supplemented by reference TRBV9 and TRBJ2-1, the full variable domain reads DSGVTQTPKHLITATGQRVTLRCSPRSGDLSVYWYQQSLDQGLQFLIQYYNGEERAKGNILERFSAQQFPDLHSELNLSSLELGDSALYFCASSAGLLAYNEQFFGPGTRLTVL.

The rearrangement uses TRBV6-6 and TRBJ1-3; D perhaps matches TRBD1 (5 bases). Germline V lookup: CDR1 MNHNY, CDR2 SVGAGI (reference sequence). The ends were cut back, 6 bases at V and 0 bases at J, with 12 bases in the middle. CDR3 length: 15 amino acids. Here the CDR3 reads CASSDGTSSGNTIYF. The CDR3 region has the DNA TGTGCCAGCAGCGATGGGACTAGCTCTGGAAACACCATATATTTT.

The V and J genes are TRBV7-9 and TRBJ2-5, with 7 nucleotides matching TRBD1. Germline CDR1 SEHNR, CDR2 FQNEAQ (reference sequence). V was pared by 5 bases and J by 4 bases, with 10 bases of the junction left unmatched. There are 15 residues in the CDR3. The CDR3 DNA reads TGTGCCAGCAGCCCTCAGACAGGGAGTCGAGAGACCCAGTACTTC. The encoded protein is CASSPQTGSRETQYF.

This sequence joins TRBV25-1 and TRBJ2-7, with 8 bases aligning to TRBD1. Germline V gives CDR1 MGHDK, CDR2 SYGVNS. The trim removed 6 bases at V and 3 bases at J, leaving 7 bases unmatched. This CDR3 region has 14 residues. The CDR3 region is CASRGQGESYEQYF. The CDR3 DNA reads TGTGCCAGCAGAGGACAGGGTGAAAGCTACGAGCAGTACTTC.

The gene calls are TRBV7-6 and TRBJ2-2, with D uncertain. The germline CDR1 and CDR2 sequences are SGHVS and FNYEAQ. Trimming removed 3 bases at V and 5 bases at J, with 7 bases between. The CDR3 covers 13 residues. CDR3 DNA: TGTGCCAGCAGCTTGGTGGAGACCGGGGAGCTGTTTTTT. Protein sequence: CASSLVETGELFF.

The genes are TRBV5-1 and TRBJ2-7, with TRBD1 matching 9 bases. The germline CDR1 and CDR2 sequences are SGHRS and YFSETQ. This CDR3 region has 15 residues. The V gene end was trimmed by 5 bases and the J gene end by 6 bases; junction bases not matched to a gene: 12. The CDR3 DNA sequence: TGCGCCAGCAGTTCCACAGGGGGCAGTTCTTCCGAGCAGTACTTC. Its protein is CASSSTGGSSSEQYF.

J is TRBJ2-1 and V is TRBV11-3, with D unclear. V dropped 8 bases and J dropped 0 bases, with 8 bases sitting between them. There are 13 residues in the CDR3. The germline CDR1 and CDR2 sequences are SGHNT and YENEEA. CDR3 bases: TGTGCCAGCCAAAACAGCTCCTACAATGAGCAGTTCTTC. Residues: CASQNSSYNEQFF.

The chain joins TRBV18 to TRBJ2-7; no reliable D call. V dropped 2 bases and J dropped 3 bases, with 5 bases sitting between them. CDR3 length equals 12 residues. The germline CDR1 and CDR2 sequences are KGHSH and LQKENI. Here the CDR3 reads CASSPGRYEQYF. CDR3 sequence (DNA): TGTGCCAGCTCACCAGGCCGCTACGAGCAGTACTTC. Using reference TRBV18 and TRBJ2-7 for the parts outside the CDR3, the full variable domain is NAGVMQNPRHLVRRRGQEARLRCSPMKGHSHVYWYRQLPEEGLKFMVYLQKENIIDESGMPKERFSAEFPKEGPSILRIQQVVRGDSAAYFCASSPGRYEQYFGPGTRLTVT.

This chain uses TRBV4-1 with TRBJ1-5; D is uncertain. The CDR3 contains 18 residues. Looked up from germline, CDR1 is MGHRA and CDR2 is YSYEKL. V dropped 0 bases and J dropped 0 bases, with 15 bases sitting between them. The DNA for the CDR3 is TGCGCCAGCAGCCAAGATGATGCAGCCTACTATAGCAATCAGCCCCAGCATTTT. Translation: CASSQDDAAYYSNQPQHF.

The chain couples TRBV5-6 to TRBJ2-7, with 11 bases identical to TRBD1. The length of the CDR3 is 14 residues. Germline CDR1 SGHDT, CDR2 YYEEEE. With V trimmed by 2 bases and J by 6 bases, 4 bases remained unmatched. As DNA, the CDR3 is TGTGCCAGCAGCTTCGGACAGGGGGCACCCGAGCAGTACTTC. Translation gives CASSFGQGAPEQYF.

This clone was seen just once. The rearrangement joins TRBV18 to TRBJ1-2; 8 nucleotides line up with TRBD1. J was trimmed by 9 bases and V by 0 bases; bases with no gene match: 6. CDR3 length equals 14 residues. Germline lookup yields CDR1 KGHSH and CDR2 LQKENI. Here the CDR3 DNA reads TGTGCCAGCTCACCACCGGGACAGGCGAGGAGCTACACCTTC. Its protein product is CASSPPGQARSYTF.

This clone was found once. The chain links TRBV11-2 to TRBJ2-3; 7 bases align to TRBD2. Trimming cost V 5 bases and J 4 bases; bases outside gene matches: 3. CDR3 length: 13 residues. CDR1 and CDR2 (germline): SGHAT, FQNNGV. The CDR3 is CASSPGGSDTQYF. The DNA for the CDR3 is TGTGCCAGCAGCCCCGGGGGGTCAGATACGCAGTATTTT.

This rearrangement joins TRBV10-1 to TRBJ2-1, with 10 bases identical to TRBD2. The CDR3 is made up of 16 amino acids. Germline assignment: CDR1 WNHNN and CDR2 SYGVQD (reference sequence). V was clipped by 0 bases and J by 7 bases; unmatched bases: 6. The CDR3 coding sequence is TGCGCCAGCAGTGAGTCGCAGTCTAGCGGGAGTAATGAGCAGTTCTTC. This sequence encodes CASSESQSSGSNEQFF.

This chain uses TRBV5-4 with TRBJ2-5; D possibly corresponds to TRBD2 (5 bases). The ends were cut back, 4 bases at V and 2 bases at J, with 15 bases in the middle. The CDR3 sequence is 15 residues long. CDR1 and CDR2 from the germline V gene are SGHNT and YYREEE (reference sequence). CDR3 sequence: CASSGSVSGQETQYF. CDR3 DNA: TGTGCCAGCAGCGGTAGCGTGAGCGGTCAAGAGACCCAGTACTTC.

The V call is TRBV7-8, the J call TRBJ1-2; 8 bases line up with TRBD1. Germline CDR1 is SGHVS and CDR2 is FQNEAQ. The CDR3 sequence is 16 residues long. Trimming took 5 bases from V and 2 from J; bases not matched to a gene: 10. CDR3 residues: CASSPLTGVINYGYTF. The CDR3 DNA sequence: TGTGCCAGCAGCCCCTTGACAGGGGTGATCAACTATGGCTACACCTTC.

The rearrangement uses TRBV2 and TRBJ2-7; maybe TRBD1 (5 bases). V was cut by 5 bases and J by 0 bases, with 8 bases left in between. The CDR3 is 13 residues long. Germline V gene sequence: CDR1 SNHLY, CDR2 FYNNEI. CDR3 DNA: TGTGCCAGCAGTTTACAGGACTCCTACGAGCAGTACTTC. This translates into CASSLQDSYEQYF.

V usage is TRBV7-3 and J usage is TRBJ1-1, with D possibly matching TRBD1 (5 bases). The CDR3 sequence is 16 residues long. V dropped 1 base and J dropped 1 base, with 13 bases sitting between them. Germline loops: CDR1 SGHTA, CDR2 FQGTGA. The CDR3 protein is CASSLRAQGGNTEAFF. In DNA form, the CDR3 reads TGTGCCAGCAGCTTAAGGGCCCAGGGAGGGAACACTGAAGCTTTCTTT.

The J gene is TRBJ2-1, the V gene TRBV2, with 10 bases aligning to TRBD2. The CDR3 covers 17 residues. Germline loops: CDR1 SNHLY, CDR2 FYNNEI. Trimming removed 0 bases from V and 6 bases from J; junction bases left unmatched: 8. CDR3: CASSEARLAGGGNEQFF. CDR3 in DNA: TGTGCCAGCAGTGAAGCGCGACTAGCGGGTGGGGGCAATGAGCAGTTCTTC.